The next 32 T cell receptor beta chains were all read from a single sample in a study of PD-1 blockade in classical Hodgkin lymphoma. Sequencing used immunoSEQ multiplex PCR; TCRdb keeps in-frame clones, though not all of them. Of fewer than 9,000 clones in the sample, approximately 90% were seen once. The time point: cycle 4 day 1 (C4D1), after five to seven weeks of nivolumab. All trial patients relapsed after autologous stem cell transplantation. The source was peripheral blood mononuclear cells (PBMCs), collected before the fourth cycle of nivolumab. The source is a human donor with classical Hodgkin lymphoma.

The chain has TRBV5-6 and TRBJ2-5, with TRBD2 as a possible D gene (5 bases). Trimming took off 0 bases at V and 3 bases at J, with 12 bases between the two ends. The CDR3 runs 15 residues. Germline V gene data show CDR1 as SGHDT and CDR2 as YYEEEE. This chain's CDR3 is CASSLDGRGKETQYF. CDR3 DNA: TGTGCCAGCAGCTTGGACGGTAGAGGGAAAGAGACCCAGTACTTC.

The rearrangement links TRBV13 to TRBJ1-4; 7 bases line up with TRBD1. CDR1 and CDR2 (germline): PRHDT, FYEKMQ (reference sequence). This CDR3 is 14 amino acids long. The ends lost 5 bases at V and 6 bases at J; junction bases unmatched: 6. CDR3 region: CASSKDRVYEKLFF. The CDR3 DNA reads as TGTGCCAGCAGCAAAGACAGGGTTTATGAAAAACTGTTTTTT.

CDR3 nucleotide sequence: TGTGCCAGCAGTACGGGTACTTTTAGAGGCTACACCTTC. It specifies CASSTGTFRGYTF. The chain is built from TRBV6-5 and TRBJ1-2, with D unresolved. The V end was cut by 5 bases, the J end by 8 bases, with 15 bases between. The length of the CDR3 is 13 residues. Germline CDR1 MNHEY, CDR2 SVGAGI.

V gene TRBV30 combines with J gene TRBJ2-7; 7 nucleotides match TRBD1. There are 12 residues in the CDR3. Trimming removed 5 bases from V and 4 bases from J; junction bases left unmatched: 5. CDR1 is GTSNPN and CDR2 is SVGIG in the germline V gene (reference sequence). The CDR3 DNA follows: TGTGCCTGGGGGGGACAGCCATACGAGCAGTACTTC. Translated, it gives CAWGGQPYEQYF.

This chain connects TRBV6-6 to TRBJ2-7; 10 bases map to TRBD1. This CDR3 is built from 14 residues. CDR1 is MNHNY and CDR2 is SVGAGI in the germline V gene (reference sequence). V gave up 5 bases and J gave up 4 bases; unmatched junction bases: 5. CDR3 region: CASSGGTGAYEQYF. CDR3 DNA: TGTGCCAGCAGTGGCGGGACAGGGGCTTACGAGCAGTACTTC.

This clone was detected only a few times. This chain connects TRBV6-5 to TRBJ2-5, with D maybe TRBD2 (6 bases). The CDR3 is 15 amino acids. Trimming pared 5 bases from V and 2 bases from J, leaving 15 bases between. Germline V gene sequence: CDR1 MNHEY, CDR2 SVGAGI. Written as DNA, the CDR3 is TGTGCCAGCAGTAACCCGGGGGTACCTCAAGAGACCCAGTACTTC. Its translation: CASSNPGVPQETQYF.

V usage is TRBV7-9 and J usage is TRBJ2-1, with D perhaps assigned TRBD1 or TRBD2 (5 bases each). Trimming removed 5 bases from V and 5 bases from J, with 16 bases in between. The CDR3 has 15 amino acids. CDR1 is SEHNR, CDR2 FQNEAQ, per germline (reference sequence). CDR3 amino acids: CASSPPRGLHNEQFF. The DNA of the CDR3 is TGTGCCAGCAGCCCCCCACGGGGCCTACACAATGAGCAGTTCTTC.

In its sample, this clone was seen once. The CDR3 reads CASSWRGALYNEQFF. The CDR3 DNA sequence: TGTGCCAGCAGCTGGAGGGGGGCCCTCTACAATGAGCAGTTCTTC. The chain combines TRBV21-1 with TRBJ2-1. TRBV21-1 is a pseudogene segment. This CDR3 region has 15 residues.

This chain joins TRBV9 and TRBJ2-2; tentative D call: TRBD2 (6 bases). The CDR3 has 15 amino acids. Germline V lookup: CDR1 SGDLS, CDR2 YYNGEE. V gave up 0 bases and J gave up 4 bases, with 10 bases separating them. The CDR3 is CASSVVGSGTGELFF. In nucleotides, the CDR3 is TGTGCCAGCAGCGTAGTTGGTAGCGGCACCGGGGAGCTGTTTTTT.

CDR3 region: CASSEGTSGVRQFF. The CDR3 DNA reads TGTGCCAGCAGTGAAGGGACTAGCGGGGTGAGGCAGTTCTTC. V is TRBV6-1 and J is TRBJ2-1; 12 bases are shared with TRBD2. V lost 1 base, J lost 12 bases, and 4 bases stayed unmatched. CDR3 length: 14 amino acids. Germline V CDR1 and CDR2: MNHNS, SASEGT.

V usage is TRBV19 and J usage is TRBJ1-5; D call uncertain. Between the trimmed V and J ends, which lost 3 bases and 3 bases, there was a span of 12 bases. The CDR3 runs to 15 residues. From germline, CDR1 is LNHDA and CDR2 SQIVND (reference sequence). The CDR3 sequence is CASSIGPSINQPQHF. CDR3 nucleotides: TGTGCCAGTAGTATTGGGCCAAGTATCAATCAGCCCCAGCATTTT.

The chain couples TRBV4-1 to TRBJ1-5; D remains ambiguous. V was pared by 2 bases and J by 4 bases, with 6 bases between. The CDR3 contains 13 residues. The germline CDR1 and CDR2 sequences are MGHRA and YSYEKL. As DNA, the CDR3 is TGCGCCAGCAGCCAAAGCGGGAATCAGCCCCAGCATTTT. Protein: CASSQSGNQPQHF.

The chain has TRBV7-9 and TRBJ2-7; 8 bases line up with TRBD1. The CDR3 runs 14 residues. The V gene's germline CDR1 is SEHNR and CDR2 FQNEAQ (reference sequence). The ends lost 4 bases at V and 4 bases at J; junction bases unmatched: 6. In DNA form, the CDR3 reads TGTGCCAGCAGCTGGACAGGGAAATTATACGAGCAGTACTTC. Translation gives CASSWTGKLYEQYF.

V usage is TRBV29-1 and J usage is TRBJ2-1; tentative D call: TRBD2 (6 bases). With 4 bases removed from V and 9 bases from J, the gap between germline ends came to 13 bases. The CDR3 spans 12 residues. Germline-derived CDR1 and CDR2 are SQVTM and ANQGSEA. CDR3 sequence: CSVAGVGGEQFF. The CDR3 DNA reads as TGCAGCGTTGCCGGTGTCGGGGGTGAGCAGTTCTTC.

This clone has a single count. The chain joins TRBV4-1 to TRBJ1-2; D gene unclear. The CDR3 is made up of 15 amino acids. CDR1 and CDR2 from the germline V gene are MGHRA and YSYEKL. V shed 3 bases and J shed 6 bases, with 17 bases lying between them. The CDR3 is CASSQARGGLNGYTF. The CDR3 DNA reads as TGCGCCAGCAGCCAGGCCCGAGGAGGGCTAAATGGCTACACCTTC.

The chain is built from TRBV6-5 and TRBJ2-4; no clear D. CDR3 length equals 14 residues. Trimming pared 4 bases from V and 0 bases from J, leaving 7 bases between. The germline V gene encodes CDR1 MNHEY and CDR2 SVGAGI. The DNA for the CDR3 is TGTGCCAGCAGTTCTAACATAGCCAAAAACATTCAGTACTTC. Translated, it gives CASSSNIAKNIQYF.

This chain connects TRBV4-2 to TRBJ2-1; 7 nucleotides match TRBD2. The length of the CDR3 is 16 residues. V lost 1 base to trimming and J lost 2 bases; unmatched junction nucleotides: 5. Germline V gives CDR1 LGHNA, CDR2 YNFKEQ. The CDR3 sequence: CASSQVGGRTYNEQFF. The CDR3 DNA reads TGTGCCAGCAGCCAAGTGGGCGGGAGAACCTACAATGAGCAGTTCTTC.

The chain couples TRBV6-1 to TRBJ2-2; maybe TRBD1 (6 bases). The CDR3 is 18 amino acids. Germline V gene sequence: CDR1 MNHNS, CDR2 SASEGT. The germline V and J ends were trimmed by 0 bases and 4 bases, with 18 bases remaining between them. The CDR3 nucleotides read TGTGCCAGCAGTGAAGCTAATCCAGGGGTATTAGGCACCGGGGAGCTGTTTTTT. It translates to CASSEANPGVLGTGELFF.

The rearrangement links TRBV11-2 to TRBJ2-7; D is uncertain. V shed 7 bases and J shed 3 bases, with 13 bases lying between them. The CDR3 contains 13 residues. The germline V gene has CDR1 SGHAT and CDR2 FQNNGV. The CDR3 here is CASKGSNYYEQYF. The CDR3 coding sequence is TGTGCCAGCAAGGGTTCGAATTACTACGAGCAGTACTTC.

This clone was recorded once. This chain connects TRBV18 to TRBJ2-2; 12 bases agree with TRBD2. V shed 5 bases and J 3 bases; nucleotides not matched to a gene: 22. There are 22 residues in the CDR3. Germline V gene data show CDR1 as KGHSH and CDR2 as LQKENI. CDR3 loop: CASSKRQGRASGRALDTGELFF. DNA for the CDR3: TGTGCCAGCTCAAAAAGACAGGGGCGAGCTAGCGGGAGGGCCCTCGACACCGGGGAGCTGTTTTTT.

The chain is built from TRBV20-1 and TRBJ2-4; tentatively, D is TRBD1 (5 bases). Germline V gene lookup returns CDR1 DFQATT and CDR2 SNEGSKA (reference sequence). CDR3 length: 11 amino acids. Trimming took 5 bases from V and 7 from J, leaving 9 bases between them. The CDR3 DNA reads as TGCAGTGCTGCCTCAGGGAACATTCAGTACTTC. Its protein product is CSAASGNIQYF.

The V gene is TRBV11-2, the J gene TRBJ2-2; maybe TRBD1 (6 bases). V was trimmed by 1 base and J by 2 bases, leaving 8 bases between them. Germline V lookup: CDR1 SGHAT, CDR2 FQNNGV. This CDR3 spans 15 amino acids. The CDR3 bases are TGTGCCAGCAGCTTAGGGGGACACAACACCGGGGAGCTGTTTTTT. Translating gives CASSLGGHNTGELFF.

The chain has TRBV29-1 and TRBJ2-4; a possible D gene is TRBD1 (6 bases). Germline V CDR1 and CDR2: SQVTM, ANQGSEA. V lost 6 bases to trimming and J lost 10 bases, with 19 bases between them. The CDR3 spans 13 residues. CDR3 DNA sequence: TGCAGCGTCCGAACTACAGGACAGTGGATTCAGTACTTC. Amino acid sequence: CSVRTTGQWIQYF.

In DNA, the CDR3 is TGTGCCAGCAGCCAAAATTTTGGGACAGGGGGCACGGGTTACGAGCAGTACTTC. It specifies CASSQNFGTGGTGYEQYF. The rearrangement joins TRBV4-2 to TRBJ2-7, with 12 bases that match TRBD1. After removal of 2 bases from V and 4 bases from J, the junction contained 12 bases not matched to a gene. The CDR3 covers 18 residues. Germline CDR1 reads LGHNA; CDR2 reads YNFKEQ.

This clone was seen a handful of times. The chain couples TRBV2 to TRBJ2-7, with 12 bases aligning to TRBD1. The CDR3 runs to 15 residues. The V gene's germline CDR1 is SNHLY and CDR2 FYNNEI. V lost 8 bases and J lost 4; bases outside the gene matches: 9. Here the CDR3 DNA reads TGTGCCAGCCATAGGGACAGGGGGCTTGGGTACGAGCAGTACTTC. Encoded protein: CASHRDRGLGYEQYF.

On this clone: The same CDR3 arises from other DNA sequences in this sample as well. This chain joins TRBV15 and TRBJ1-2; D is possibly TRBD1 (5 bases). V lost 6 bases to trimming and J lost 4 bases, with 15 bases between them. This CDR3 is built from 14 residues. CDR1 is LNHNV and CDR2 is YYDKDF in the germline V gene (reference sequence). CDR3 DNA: TGTGCCACCAGGACTGGTGGGGACCCCTATGGCTACACCTTC. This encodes CATRTGGDPYGYTF.

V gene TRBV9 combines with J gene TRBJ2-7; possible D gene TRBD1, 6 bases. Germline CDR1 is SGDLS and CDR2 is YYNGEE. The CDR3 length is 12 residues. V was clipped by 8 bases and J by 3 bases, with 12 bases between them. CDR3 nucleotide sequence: TGTGCCAGAAGACAGGAGATCTACGAGCAGTACTTC. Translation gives CARRQEIYEQYF.

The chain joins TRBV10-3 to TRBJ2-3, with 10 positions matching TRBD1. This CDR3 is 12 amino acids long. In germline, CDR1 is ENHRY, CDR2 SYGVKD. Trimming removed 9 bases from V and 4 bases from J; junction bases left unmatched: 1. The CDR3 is CAIGQGADTQYF. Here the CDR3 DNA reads TGTGCCATTGGACAGGGGGCAGATACGCAGTATTTT.

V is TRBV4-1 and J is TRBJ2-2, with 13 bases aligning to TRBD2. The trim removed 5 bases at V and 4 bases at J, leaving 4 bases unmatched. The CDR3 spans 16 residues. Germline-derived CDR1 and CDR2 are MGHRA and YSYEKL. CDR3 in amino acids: CASSFRTSGSTGELFF. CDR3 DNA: TGCGCCAGCAGCTTCCGGACTAGCGGGAGCACCGGGGAGCTGTTTTTT.

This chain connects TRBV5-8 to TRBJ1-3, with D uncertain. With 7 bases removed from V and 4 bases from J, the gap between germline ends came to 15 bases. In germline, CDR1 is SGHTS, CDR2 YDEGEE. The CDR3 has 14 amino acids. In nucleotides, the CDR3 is TGTGCCAGCGAAGCGGCGTCGGCCGGAAACACCATATATTTT. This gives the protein CASEAASAGNTIYF.

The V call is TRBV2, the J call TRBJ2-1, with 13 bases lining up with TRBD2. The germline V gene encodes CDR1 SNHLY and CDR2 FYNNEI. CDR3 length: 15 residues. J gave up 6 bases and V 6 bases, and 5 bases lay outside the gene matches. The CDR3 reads CASSGTSGVFNEQFF. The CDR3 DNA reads TGTGCCAGCAGCGGGACTAGCGGGGTATTCAATGAGCAGTTCTTC. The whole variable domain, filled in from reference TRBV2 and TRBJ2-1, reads EPEVTQTPSHQVTQMGQEVILRCVPISNHLYFYWYRQILGQKVEFLVSFYNNEISEKSEIFDDQFSVERPDGSNFTLKIRSTKLEDSAMYFCASSGTSGVFNEQFFGPGTRLTVL.

The CDR3 protein is CASSLQEPYQETQYF. CDR3 nucleotides: TGTGCCAGCAGCTTACAGGAGCCCTACCAAGAGACCCAGTACTTC. This chain uses TRBV13 with TRBJ2-5, with D unclear. Germline V gene data show CDR1 as PRHDT and CDR2 as FYEKMQ (reference sequence). V was trimmed by 2 bases and J by 0 bases, leaving 10 bases between them. The CDR3 is 15 residues long.